This T cell receptor (beta chain) was identified during a study of OX40 agonist ivuxolimab in advanced cancers. Study-wide background: Intravenous ivuxolimab was administered to patients every 2 weeks at 0.01 to 10 mg/kg.

Method: immunoSEQ multiplex PCR; TCRdb's copy keeps in-frame clones and lacks some. Among 60,000 to 85,000 clones, more than 75% were seen once, and the ten largest hold about 4%. The germline gives CDR1 KGHSH, CDR2 LQKENI. CDR3 length equals 15 residues. Losses at the gene ends were 0 bases for V and 11 bases for J; bases not matched to a gene: 10. Worth noting for this clone: Its antigen remains unknown.

General study points: It was also the case that some nonresponders had low normalized T-cell clonal expansion. Both CD4+ and CD8+ T cell populations in blood had undergone clonal expansion by week 6 at 0.1 to 3.0 mg/kg. On average, CD8+ T cells showed a greater number of expanded clones than CD4+.

Source: CD4+ or CD8+ T cells sorted from blood, taken in a trial of the OX40 agonist ivuxolimab. The origin of this receptor is an adult with an advanced solid tumor such as melanoma, head and neck, liver or kidney cancer. The chain employs TRBV18 and TRBJ2-5; 9 bases map to TRBD1. The DNA for the CDR3 is TGTGCCAGCTCACCACCGATGACAGGGGGAGATGAGCAGTACTTC. Translating gives CASSPPMTGGDEQYF.